This TCR beta chain was sequenced during a study of blood T cell repertoires in COVID-19. Study context: The study drew acute and convalescent COVID-19 samples from the United States, Italy and Spain. Sources were T cells, B-cell-depleted T cells, or PBMCs; the material itself was cDNA or gDNA.

The study drew participants aged roughly 18 to 95 years from approximately 23 US areas. Assignment of participants to cohorts was predicated upon participant-reported clinical history. J lost 6 bases, V lost 3 bases, and 5 bases had no gene match. This CDR3 spans 14 amino acids. Looked up from germline, CDR1 is KGHDR and CDR2 is SFDVKD. The method was immunoSEQ multiplex PCR; TCRdb's version includes in-frame clones alone and lacks a portion of them. The table includes about 210,000 clones, 81% detected once. The chain is built from TRBV24-1 and TRBJ1-2; 8 bases line up with TRBD1. Sample: PBMCs or T cells enriched from blood (not recorded which). This sequence was found in a woman aged 50 to 60 with acute COVID-19. CDR3 bases: TGTGCCACCAGTGATCCAGGGGGCGCGAATGGCTACACCTTC. It codes for CATSDPGGANGYTF.